The clone carrying this TCR beta chain appeared once. Profiled with immunoSEQ multiplex PCR; TCRdb holds only in-frame clones, not every one. Among a few million clones listed, over 90% were seen once. V lost 5 bases to trimming and J lost 3 bases; unmatched junction nucleotides: 5. The CDR3 totals 14 residues. CDR1 and CDR2 from the germline V gene are LNHDA and SQIVND (reference sequence). The data belong to a study of shared clonotypes between healthy human individuals. Source material: naive CD4+ T cells from PBMCs. Noted subset: CD45RA+ positively selected. The TCR was taken from a man aged 18 to 35 in good health. Some clones in this sample may be carry-over from other donors' samples. The rearrangement uses TRBV19 and TRBJ2-7; TRBD1 matches at 9 bases. CDR3: CASSPWDRDYEQYF. In DNA form, the CDR3 reads TGTGCCAGTAGTCCCTGGGACAGGGACTACGAGCAGTACTTC. Looking up the rest from reference TRBV19 and TRBJ2-7 gives the full variable domain: DGGITQSPKYLFRKEGQNVTLSCEQNLNHDAMYWYRQDPGQGLRLIYYSQIVNDFQKGDIAEGYSVSREKKESFPLTVTSAQKNPTAFYLCASSPWDRDYEQYFGPGTRLTVT.